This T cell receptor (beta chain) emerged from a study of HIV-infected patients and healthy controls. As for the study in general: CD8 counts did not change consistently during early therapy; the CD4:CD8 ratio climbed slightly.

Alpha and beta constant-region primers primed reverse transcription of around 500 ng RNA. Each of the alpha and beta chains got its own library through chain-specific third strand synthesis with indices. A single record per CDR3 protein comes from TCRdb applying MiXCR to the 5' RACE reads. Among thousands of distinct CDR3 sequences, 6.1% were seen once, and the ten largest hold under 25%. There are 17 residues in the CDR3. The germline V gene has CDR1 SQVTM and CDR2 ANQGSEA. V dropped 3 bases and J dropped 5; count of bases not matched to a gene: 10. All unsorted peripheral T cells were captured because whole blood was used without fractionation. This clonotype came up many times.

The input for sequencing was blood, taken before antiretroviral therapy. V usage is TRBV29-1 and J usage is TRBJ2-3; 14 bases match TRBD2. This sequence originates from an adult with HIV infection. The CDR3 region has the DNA TGCAGCGTTGAGTCAGGGACTAGCGGGGGCGATATAGATACGCAGTATTTT. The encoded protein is CSVESGTSGGDIDTQYF.